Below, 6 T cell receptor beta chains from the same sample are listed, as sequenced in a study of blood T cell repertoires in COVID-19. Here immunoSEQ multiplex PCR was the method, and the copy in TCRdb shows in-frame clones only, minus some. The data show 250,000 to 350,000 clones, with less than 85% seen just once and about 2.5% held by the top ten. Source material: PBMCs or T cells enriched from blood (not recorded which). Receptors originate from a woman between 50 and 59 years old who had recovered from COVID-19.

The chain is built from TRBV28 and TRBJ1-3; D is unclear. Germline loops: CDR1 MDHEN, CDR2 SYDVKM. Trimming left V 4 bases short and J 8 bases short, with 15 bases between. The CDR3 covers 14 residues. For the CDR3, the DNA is TGTGCCAGCAGTTCACCTCCGGGTTGGGACACCATATATTTT. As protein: CASSSPPGWDTIYF.

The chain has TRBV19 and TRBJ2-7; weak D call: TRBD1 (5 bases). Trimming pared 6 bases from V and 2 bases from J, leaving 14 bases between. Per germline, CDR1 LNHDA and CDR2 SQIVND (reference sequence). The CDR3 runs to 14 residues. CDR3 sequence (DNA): TGTGCCAGTAGCGCCCGAGGACAAACCTACGAGCAGTACTTC. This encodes CASSARGQTYEQYF.

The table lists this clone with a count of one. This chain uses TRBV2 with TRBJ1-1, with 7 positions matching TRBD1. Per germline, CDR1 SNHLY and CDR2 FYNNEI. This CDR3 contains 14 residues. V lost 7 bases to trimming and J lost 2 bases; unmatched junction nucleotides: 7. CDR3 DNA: TGTGCCAGCACACCGGGACAGAGAAACACTGAAGCTTTCTTT. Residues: CASTPGQRNTEAFF.

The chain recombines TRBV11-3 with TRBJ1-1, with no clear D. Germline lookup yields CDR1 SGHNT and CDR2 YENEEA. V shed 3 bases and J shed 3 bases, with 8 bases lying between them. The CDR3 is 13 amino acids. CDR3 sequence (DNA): TGTGCCAGCAGCTTTAGAGGGCACACTGAAGCTTTCTTT. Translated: CASSFRGHTEAFF.

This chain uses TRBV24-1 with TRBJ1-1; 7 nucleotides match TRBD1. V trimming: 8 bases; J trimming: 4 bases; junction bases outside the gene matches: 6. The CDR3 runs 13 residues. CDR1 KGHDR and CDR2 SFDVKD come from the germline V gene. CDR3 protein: CATTSQGGTEAFF. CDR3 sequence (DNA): TGTGCCACCACAAGTCAGGGGGGCACTGAAGCTTTCTTT.

The CDR3 region is CASSLDRDQPQHF. The CDR3 DNA reads as TGTGCCAGCAGCCTCGACAGGGATCAGCCCCAGCATTTT. The chain carries TRBV7-2 and TRBJ1-5; TRBD1 matches 7 bases. Germline lookup yields CDR1 SGHTA and CDR2 FQGNSA. The CDR3 loop spans 13 amino acids. V shed 5 bases and J 5 bases; nucleotides not matched to a gene: 3.